This T cell receptor beta chain was captured by sequencing in a study of post-analysis software for immune sequencing data. On the study more broadly: As for disease course, relapsing-remitting, secondary progressive and progressive-relapsing multiple sclerosis were all included.

On this clonotype: Its specificity is not known.

The CDR3 contains 16 residues. Losses at the gene ends were 3 bases for V and 5 bases for J; bases not matched to a gene: 8. Germline assignment: CDR1 SNHLY and CDR2 FYNNEI. Prepared libraries of TCR beta cDNA carried unique molecular identifiers. The yield from roughly 1 to 10 million T cells was approximately 500,000 cDNA molecules in total. A single record per CDR3 protein comes from TCRdb applying MiXCR to the PCR reads. Here the sample spans about 540,000 distinct CDR3 sequences, approximately 31% being singletons. Study-level results: A significant reduction in normalized Chao1 diversity was observed in multiple sclerosis patients versus controls. Elevated frequency relative to controls characterized four or five TRBV segments in patients, TRBV5-6, TRBV5-1 and TRBV20-1 among them.

Sequencing used blood. V gene TRBV2 combines with J gene TRBJ2-3; 10 nucleotides match TRBD2. The sequence came from a girl younger than 18 with multiple sclerosis. CDR3 DNA: TGTGCCAGCAGTGACGGAGCGGGGGGGCCCGAAGATACGCAGTATTTT. Protein: CASSDGAGGPEDTQYF.